This T cell receptor (beta chain) is from a study of graft-versus-host responses after intestinal transplantation. Assay used: immunoSEQ multiplex PCR; TCRdb lists only in-frame clones, some missing. The sample records tens of thousands of clones, less than 90% being singletons. Overall study results and limits: Subjects displaying graft-donor T cell macrochimerism possessed elevated graft-versus-host to host-versus-graft clonal ratios inside allografts.

The CDR3 consists of 14 residues. Per the germline V gene, CDR1 is MGHRA and CDR2 is YSYEKL. V shed 0 bases, J shed 10 bases, and the junction held 7 bases outside the gene matches. Only a few counts were recorded for this clone. Its antigen is as yet unknown. The sequences come from unstimulated CD4+ T cells sorted from spleen or lymph node cells, collected before intestinal transplant. The receptor's source is a human donor who received an intestinal transplant. This chain joins TRBV4-1 and TRBJ1-1; 8 nucleotides agree with TRBD1. CDR3 amino acids: CASSQEGQGAGAFF. The CDR3 coding sequence is TGCGCCAGCAGCCAAGAAGGGCAGGGGGCGGGAGCTTTCTTT.